Listed here are 29 T cell receptor beta chains from one sample, sequenced in a study of cytomegalovirus exposure and HLA in healthy donors. With 60 Vbeta and 13 Jbeta primers, the PCR was carried out. Measured with immunoSEQ multiplex PCR; TCRdb has only the in-frame clones, and not every one. The table has approximately 120,000 clones, roughly 68% seen once. Input material: PBMCs. These receptor sequences come from a woman aged 45-65 years in good health and CMV-seropositive.

The chain recombines TRBV4-1 with TRBJ2-3; 9 nucleotides align to TRBD2. Germline-derived CDR1 and CDR2 are MGHRA and YSYEKL. V dropped 3 bases and J dropped 5; count of bases not matched to a gene: 9. The CDR3 has 16 residues. The CDR3 DNA reads as TGCGCCAGCAGCCACTTTGAGGGACTAGCCCAAGATACGCAGTATTTT. Amino acid sequence: CASSHFEGLAQDTQYF.

The chain recombines TRBV6-5 with TRBJ2-1; 9 bases match TRBD2. Germline V gene sequence: CDR1 MNHEY, CDR2 SVGAGI. The CDR3 extends over 14 amino acids. V lost 4 bases, J lost 6 bases, and 4 bases stayed unmatched. CDR3 nucleotide sequence: TGTGCCAGCAGTTTGGGACTAGCCGGCAATGAGCAGTTCTTC. As protein: CASSLGLAGNEQFF.

The rearrangement links TRBV2 to TRBJ1-3, with 7 bases matching TRBD1. J lost 8 bases, V lost 10 bases, and 8 bases had no gene match. CDR3 length: 12 residues. Germline CDR1 SNHLY, CDR2 FYNNEI. The CDR3 DNA is TGTGCCATCAGGGGGGGGGCCCACACCATATATTTT. Translation gives CAIRGGAHTIYF. The variable domain in full, with the rest retrieved from reference TRBV2 and TRBJ1-3, is EPEVTQTPSHQVTQMGQEVILRCVPISNHLYFYWYRQILGQKVEFLVSFYNNEISEKSEIFDDQFSVERPDGSNFTLKIRSTKLEDSAMYFCAIRGGAHTIYFGEGSWLTVV.

The rearrangement links TRBV10-3 to TRBJ1-5, with D perhaps matching TRBD1 (6 bases). V was clipped by 3 bases and J by 4 bases, with 16 bases between them. The CDR3 totals 16 residues. The germline V gene has CDR1 ENHRY and CDR2 SYGVKD. The CDR3 sequence: CAISDFGDTDNQPQHF. CDR3 nucleotide sequence: TGTGCCATCAGTGATTTTGGGGACACCGATAATCAGCCCCAGCATTTT.

This clone appeared a few times. This chain uses TRBV6-5 with TRBJ1-5; weak D call: TRBD1 (6 bases). The CDR3 length is 15 residues. The germline V gene has CDR1 MNHEY and CDR2 SVGAGI. The V end lost 5 bases, the J end lost 5 bases, and 16 bases lay between the germline ends. The CDR3: CASSRQAFSDQPQHF. The CDR3 DNA follows: TGTGCCAGCAGTAGACAGGCGTTCAGCGATCAGCCCCAGCATTTT.

This clone was detected a few times. The V gene is TRBV6-5, the J gene TRBJ2-7; D is perhaps TRBD2 (6 bases). Trimming cost V 0 bases and J 6 bases, with 15 bases left between them. There are 15 residues in the CDR3. Per germline, CDR1 MNHEY and CDR2 SVGAGI. The CDR3 is CASSYSLTSPGEQYF. CDR3 DNA sequence: TGTGCCAGCAGTTACTCTCTGACTAGTCCTGGCGAGCAGTACTTC.

The chain combines TRBV5-6 with TRBJ2-7; no definite D call. Trimming took 2 bases from V and 0 from J, leaving 6 bases between them. CDR1 is SGHDT and CDR2 is YYEEEE in the germline V gene. This CDR3 has 13 amino acids. The CDR3 region has the DNA TGTGCCAGCAGCTTTTGGCTCTCCTACGAGCAGTACTTC. Translated: CASSFWLSYEQYF.

The rearrangement joins TRBV5-1 to TRBJ2-1; TRBD2 matches 8 bases. The CDR3 spans 14 residues. Germline CDR1 SGHRS, CDR2 YFSETQ. V gave up 3 bases and J gave up 8 bases; unmatched junction bases: 7. The CDR3 coding sequence is TGCGCCAGCAGCTGGAGGACTAGCCTCGATGAGCAGTTCTTC. It encodes CASSWRTSLDEQFF.

The CDR3 loop is CATSRELAGDRFF. The CDR3 bases are TGTGCCACCAGCAGAGAATTAGCGGGAGATAGATTCTTC. This chain joins TRBV15 and TRBJ2-1; 9 bases fit TRBD2. Germline trimming cut 0 bases from V and 16 bases from J; bases unmatched to any gene: 7. Germline CDR1 is LNHNV and CDR2 is YYDKDF (reference sequence). The CDR3 has 13 amino acids.

The J gene is TRBJ1-6, the V gene TRBV5-6, with 8 bases fitting TRBD1. The CDR3 consists of 16 residues. The J segment lost 7 bases and the V segment lost 3 bases, leaving 9 bases of the junction unmatched. Germline V gene lookup returns CDR1 SGHDT and CDR2 YYEEEE. The CDR3 protein is CASSSIDRDRNSPLHF. CDR3 DNA: TGTGCCAGCAGCTCAATTGACCGGGACAGGAATTCACCCCTCCACTTT. The full variable domain, with the rest looked up from reference TRBV5-6 and TRBJ1-6, is DAGVTQSPTHLIKTRGQQVTLRCSPKSGHDTVSWYQQALGQGPQFIFQYYEEEERQRGNFPDRFSGHQFPNYSSELNVNALLLGDSALYLCASSSIDRDRNSPLHFGNGTRLTVT.

This chain uses TRBV28 with TRBJ1-2; 7 bases are shared with TRBD1. The ends lost 6 bases at V and 5 bases at J; junction bases unmatched: 3. This CDR3 comprises 12 residues. CDR1 and CDR2 (germline): MDHEN, SYDVKM. For the CDR3, the DNA is TGTGCCAGCAGGCCAGGGGGGTATGGCTACACCTTC. Translated: CASRPGGYGYTF.

The chain links TRBV5-1 to TRBJ2-5, with TRBD1 matching 9 bases. The CDR3 runs to 15 residues. The V segment lost 4 bases and the J segment 1 base; nucleotides outside the gene matches: 5. CDR1 SGHRS and CDR2 YFSETQ come from the germline V gene. The CDR3, as DNA: TGCGCCAGCAGCGCACAGACAGGGGGCCAAGAGACCCAGTACTTC. It translates to CASSAQTGGQETQYF.

This clone occurred once. This same CDR3 is encoded by further DNA sequences in the sample. The chain recombines TRBV7-3 with TRBJ1-1; no clear D. Trimming removed 2 bases at V and 2 bases at J, with 6 bases between. The germline V gene encodes CDR1 SGHTA and CDR2 FQGTGA. The CDR3 contains 13 residues. The CDR3 nucleotides are TGTGCCAGCAGCTTAGGAGAAAACACTGAAGCTTTCTTT. Encoded protein: CASSLGENTEAFF.

The chain joins TRBV5-1 to TRBJ2-5; D gene ambiguous. Germline V gives CDR1 SGHRS, CDR2 YFSETQ. The CDR3 runs 13 residues. The V end lost 1 base, the J end lost 1 base, and 5 bases lay between the germline ends. The CDR3 region is CASSLSVQETQYF. The CDR3, as DNA: TGCGCCAGCAGCTTGAGCGTCCAAGAGACCCAGTACTTC.

This clone was picked up a small number of times. The chain joins TRBV5-4 to TRBJ1-5; 8 bases line up with TRBD1. CDR3 size: 16 residues. With V trimmed by 2 bases and J by 7 bases, 11 bases remained unmatched. Per germline, CDR1 SGHNT and CDR2 YYREEE (reference sequence). The CDR3 nucleotides are TGTGCCAGCAGCTTCTGGACAGGGAGATCGGAACAGCCCCAGCATTTT. Translating gives CASSFWTGRSEQPQHF.

CDR3: CASTGYGGAFNEQFF. The CDR3 nucleotides read TGTGCCAGCACTGGTTACGGGGGGGCCTTCAATGAGCAGTTCTTC. The genes are TRBV6-1 and TRBJ2-1; 8 bases are a match to TRBD2. This CDR3 region has 15 residues. The germline V gene has CDR1 MNHNS and CDR2 SASEGT. V was pared by 7 bases and J by 6 bases, with 11 bases of the junction left unmatched.

This clone was recorded once. This rearrangement joins TRBV11-2 to TRBJ1-1, with 7 bases fitting TRBD1. Germline CDR1 and CDR2: SGHAT and FQNNGV. The V segment lost 7 bases and the J segment 11 bases; nucleotides outside the gene matches: 10. The CDR3 has 12 amino acids. The CDR3 is CASTNWGTAAFF. DNA of the CDR3: TGTGCCAGCACCAATTGGGGGACAGCGGCTTTCTTT.

This rearrangement joins TRBV28 to TRBJ1-2; maybe TRBD1 (6 bases). The CDR3 runs to 13 residues. Looked up from germline, CDR1 is MDHEN and CDR2 is SYDVKM. V gave up 7 bases and J gave up 4 bases, with 13 bases separating them. In nucleotides, the CDR3 is TGTGCCAGCAATCTATTGGACAGCTATGGCTACACCTTC. This codes for CASNLLDSYGYTF.

The V call is TRBV29-1, the J call TRBJ2-3, with 7 bases matching TRBD2. The CDR3 is 12 residues long. Germline trimming cut 5 bases from V and 1 base from J; bases unmatched to any gene: 0. The germline CDR1 and CDR2 sequences are SQVTM and ANQGSEA. In nucleotides, the CDR3 is TGCAGCGTTCGGGGGGGCACAGATACGCAGTATTTT. This encodes CSVRGGTDTQYF.

This clone occurred a few times. The chain has TRBV18 and TRBJ1-5, with 9 bases lining up with TRBD1. This CDR3 has 16 residues. With 5 bases clipped from V and 5 bases from J, the junction kept 10 bases outside the gene matches. Germline V gene data show CDR1 as KGHSH and CDR2 as LQKENI. The CDR3 region has the DNA TGTGCCAGCTCATTGCGACAGGGGGGTTTCGATCAGCCCCAGCATTTT. Protein product: CASSLRQGGFDQPQHF.

J is TRBJ2-1 and V is TRBV6-1; 7 nucleotides match TRBD2. The J segment lost 3 bases and the V segment lost 4 bases, leaving 6 bases of the junction unmatched. The CDR3 runs to 15 residues. Germline V lookup: CDR1 MNHNS, CDR2 SASEGT. The CDR3 sequence: CASSVAASGYNEQFF. The CDR3 coding sequence is TGTGCCAGCAGTGTCGCGGCTAGCGGCTACAATGAGCAGTTCTTC.

The V and J genes are TRBV10-1 and TRBJ1-5, with TRBD1 as a possible D gene (6 bases). Trimming left V 7 bases short and J 1 base short, with 26 bases between. This CDR3 region has 19 residues. Germline V CDR1 and CDR2: WNHNN, SYGVQD (reference sequence). CDR3 sequence (DNA): TGCGCCAGCAAAAAAGTCCGGGGGGCGGTGAGGAAAAGCAATCAGCCCCAGCATTTT. This encodes CASKKVRGAVRKSNQPQHF.

The chain has TRBV13 and TRBJ2-5; tentative D call: TRBD1 (5 bases). V gave up 3 bases and J gave up 0 bases, with 11 bases separating them. Germline lookup yields CDR1 PRHDT and CDR2 FYEKMQ (reference sequence). The CDR3 sequence is 15 residues long. The CDR3 is CASSLGQGNQETQYF. CDR3 DNA: TGTGCCAGCAGCTTGGGGCAGGGTAACCAAGAGACCCAGTACTTC.

The V call is TRBV5-4, the J call TRBJ2-3; maybe TRBD1 (7 bases). This CDR3 contains 16 residues. V gave up 4 bases and J gave up 6 bases, with 21 bases separating them. Germline V gene sequence: CDR1 SGHNT, CDR2 YYREEE (reference sequence). The DNA of the CDR3 is TGTGCCAGCAGCCTCCAGGGGGGCCGCGTTTGGGATACGCAGTATTTT. It is translated as CASSLQGGRVWDTQYF.

V gene TRBV11-2 combines with J gene TRBJ1-4, with D uncertain. Germline loops: CDR1 SGHAT, CDR2 FQNNGV. Trimming stripped 3 bases from V and 8 bases from J, with 16 bases between. This CDR3 comprises 15 residues. The CDR3 bases are TGTGCCAGCAGCTTTCGACGGGCCGCGGGAGAAAAACTGTTTTTT. This sequence encodes CASSFRRAAGEKLFF.

As concerns this clone: Other DNA sequences in this sample translate to the same CDR3. This chain links TRBV11-2 with TRBJ1-6; TRBD1 matches at 7 bases. The germline V gene encodes CDR1 SGHAT and CDR2 FQNNGV. This CDR3 is 15 amino acids long. The trim removed 1 base at V and 7 bases at J, leaving 4 bases unmatched. This CDR3 is CASSLVARGNSPLHF. The CDR3 coding sequence is TGTGCCAGCAGCTTAGTAGCCAGGGGGAATTCACCCCTCCACTTT.

V gene TRBV7-9 combines with J gene TRBJ1-6; no clear D gene. The CDR3 runs to 16 residues. In germline, CDR1 is SEHNR, CDR2 FQNEAQ (reference sequence). The V gene lost 2 bases and the J gene lost 10 bases, with 18 bases spanning the gap. In DNA, the CDR3 is TGTGCCAGCAGCTTATCGCCCCCGGGAAACGAATCACCCCTCCACTTT. As protein: CASSLSPPGNESPLHF.

V gene TRBV2 combines with J gene TRBJ2-2; the D gene is possibly TRBD1 (5 bases). In germline, CDR1 is SNHLY, CDR2 FYNNEI. Trimming shortened V by 6 bases and J by 6 bases, and 14 bases separated the two germline ends. The CDR3 is 14 residues long. CDR3 loop: CASRSTEVAGELFF. The CDR3, as DNA: TGTGCCAGCAGGTCGACAGAGGTTGCCGGGGAGCTGTTTTTT. The full variable domain, rest sourced from reference TRBV2 and TRBJ2-2, is EPEVTQTPSHQVTQMGQEVILRCVPISNHLYFYWYRQILGQKVEFLVSFYNNEISEKSEIFDDQFSVERPDGSNFTLKIRSTKLEDSAMYFCASRSTEVAGELFFGEGSRLTVL.

The sample holds a few counts of this clone. The chain links TRBV19 to TRBJ2-5; TRBD1 agrees at 10 bases. Germline V gene sequence: CDR1 LNHDA, CDR2 SQIVND (reference sequence). With 7 bases clipped from V and 1 base from J, the junction kept 6 bases outside the gene matches. The CDR3 runs 15 residues. The chain's CDR3 is CASTNRDRGQETQYF. CDR3 coding DNA: TGTGCCAGTACAAACCGGGACAGGGGCCAAGAGACCCAGTACTTC.